The 18 T cell receptor beta chains in this list originate from one sample, sequenced in a study of PD-L1 blockade in urothelial cancer. Time point reported: peripheral blood 6 weeks after treatment start. The table came from immunoSEQ multiplex PCR; TCRdb's copy has only in-frame clones and leaves some out. The table shows about 120,000 clones, with around 89% occurring only once. The sequencing here drew on PBMCs, taken around atezolizumab (anti-PD-L1) treatment. These receptors were obtained from a man aged 55-75 years with urothelial cancer.

The chain is built from TRBV15 and TRBJ1-1, with D unresolved. The ends were cut back, 0 bases at V and 1 base at J, with 6 bases in the middle. The germline V gene has CDR1 LNHNV and CDR2 YYDKDF (reference sequence). This CDR3 region has 14 residues. The CDR3 DNA follows: TGTGCCACCAGCAGAGAGAACGGGAACACTGAAGCTTTCTTT. As protein: CATSRENGNTEAFF. Full variable domain (remainder filled in from reference TRBV15 and TRBJ1-1): DAMVIQNPRYQVTQFGKPVTLSCSQTLNHNVMYWYQQKSSQAPKLLFHYYDKDFNNEADTPDNFQSRRPNTSFCFLDIRSPGLGDTAMYLCATSRENGNTEAFFGQGTRLTVV.

The rearrangement links TRBV4-1 to TRBJ1-2; 10 nucleotides match TRBD1. V was pared by 4 bases and J by 2 bases, with 4 bases of the junction left unmatched. Germline values: CDR1 MGHRA, CDR2 YSYEKL. There are 15 residues in the CDR3. The CDR3 nucleotides read TGCGCCAGCAGCCGAGACAGGGGGCAGAACTATGGCTACACCTTC. The encoded protein is CASSRDRGQNYGYTF.

The rearrangement uses TRBV27 and TRBJ1-5; no firm D call. Between the trimmed V and J ends, which lost 5 bases and 1 base, there was a span of 12 bases. Germline V gene sequence: CDR1 MNHEY, CDR2 SMNVEV (reference sequence). This CDR3 is built from 15 residues. CDR3 coding DNA: TGTGCCAGCAGTCCCCGCGGCCTAAGCAATCAGCCCCAGCATTTT. Translation gives CASSPRGLSNQPQHF.

The chain uses TRBV11-2 and TRBJ1-2, with no clear D. Trimming shortened V by 3 bases and J by 2 bases, and 4 bases separated the two germline ends. The CDR3 is 12 amino acids. Per the germline V gene, CDR1 is SGHAT and CDR2 is FQNNGV. CDR3 in amino acids: CASSFRNYGYTF. The CDR3 nucleotides are TGTGCCAGCAGCTTCCGGAACTATGGCTACACCTTC.

The chain joins TRBV5-1 to TRBJ2-3; 7 nucleotides align to TRBD2. From germline, CDR1 is SGHRS and CDR2 YFSETQ. J was trimmed by 0 bases and V by 0 bases; bases with no gene match: 4. The CDR3 covers 16 residues. This CDR3 reads CASSLGLAESTDTQYF. The CDR3 nucleotides read TGCGCCAGCAGCTTGGGCCTAGCGGAAAGCACAGATACGCAGTATTTT.

The genes are TRBV5-1 and TRBJ1-2; 7 nucleotides agree with TRBD1. The CDR3 runs 16 residues. Trimming removed 0 bases from V and 6 bases from J; junction bases left unmatched: 11. The V gene's germline CDR1 is SGHRS and CDR2 YFSETQ. The CDR3 is CASSLGGHQGDHGYTF. In DNA form, the CDR3 reads TGCGCCAGCAGCTTGGGGGGACACCAGGGGGACCATGGCTACACCTTC.

The J gene is TRBJ2-4, the V gene TRBV15, with 11 bases identical to TRBD1. The length of the CDR3 is 21 residues. Germline V gene sequence: CDR1 LNHNV, CDR2 YYDKDF (reference sequence). V lost 0 bases and J lost 2; bases outside the gene matches: 15. The CDR3 loop reads CATSRDPKTGQGAVSKNIQYF. CDR3 in DNA: TGTGCCACCAGCAGAGATCCTAAGACCGGACAGGGGGCGGTTTCCAAAAACATTCAGTACTTC.

CDR3 DNA sequence: TGTGCCAGCAGTTTAGGTACTACTACCGGGGAGCTGTTTTTT. This gives the protein CASSLGTTTGELFF. V usage is TRBV28 and J usage is TRBJ2-2; no reliable D call. The CDR3 totals 14 residues. In germline, CDR1 is MDHEN, CDR2 SYDVKM. V was pared by 2 bases and J by 5 bases, with 9 bases between. The full variable domain, its missing parts supplied by reference TRBV28 and TRBJ2-2, is DVKVTQSSRYLVKRTGEKVFLECVQDMDHENMFWYRQDPGLGLRLIYFSYDVKMKEKGDIPEGYSVSREKKERFSLILESASTNQTSMYLCASSLGTTTGELFFGEGSRLTVL.

This chain links TRBV6-5 with TRBJ2-7; 7 positions agree with TRBD2. The CDR3 has 13 residues. Germline loops: CDR1 MNHEY, CDR2 SVGAGI. V shed 8 bases, J shed 6 bases, and the junction held 10 bases outside the gene matches. CDR3 residues: CASRQSGAAEQYF. The DNA of the CDR3 is TGTGCCAGCCGCCAGAGCGGGGCCGCCGAGCAGTACTTC.

In DNA, the CDR3 is TGCGCCAGCAGCCCGAAAGGGGCCAGTTCACCCCTCCACTTT. Translating it yields CASSPKGASSPLHF. The chain recombines TRBV4-3 with TRBJ1-6, with a tentative D call TRBD1 (5 bases). V lost 4 bases, J lost 9 bases, and 13 bases lay in between. Germline CDR1 LGHNA, CDR2 YSLEER. There are 14 residues in the CDR3.

The rearrangement joins TRBV28 to TRBJ1-2; 8 positions agree with TRBD1. This CDR3 is built from 16 residues. The germline V gene encodes CDR1 MDHEN and CDR2 SYDVKM. V lost 1 base and J lost 0; bases outside the gene matches: 4. The CDR3 bases are TGTGCCAGCAGTTTATCGGGACAGGTTTCTAACTATGGCTACACCTTC. It specifies CASSLSGQVSNYGYTF.

The chain carries TRBV19 and TRBJ2-1; TRBD1 matches at 9 bases. Trimming cost V 4 bases and J 0 bases; bases outside gene matches: 16. The CDR3 sequence is 20 residues long. CDR1 is LNHDA and CDR2 is SQIVND in the germline V gene (reference sequence). In DNA form, the CDR3 reads TGTGCCAGTAGTAGATTGGGGGACAGGGTGGCGCTCGACTCCTACAATGAGCAGTTCTTC. This gives the protein CASSRLGDRVALDSYNEQFF.

Turning to this clone: A single base separates this from a much larger clone, so it may be a read error. The chain couples TRBV7-8 to TRBJ1-5; TRBD1 matches at 7 bases. Germline CDR1 is SGHVS and CDR2 is FQNEAQ. This CDR3 has 13 residues. Losses at the gene ends were 5 bases for V and 5 bases for J; bases not matched to a gene: 3. CDR3 sequence reads: CASSTQGDQPQHF. The CDR3 DNA is TGTGCCAGCAGCACCCAGGGGGATCAGCCCCAGCATTTT.

V is TRBV18 and J is TRBJ2-7; D ambiguous. CDR3 size: 14 residues. Trimming took 3 bases from V and 4 from J, leaving 13 bases between them. CDR1 is KGHSH and CDR2 is LQKENI in the germline V gene. In DNA, the CDR3 is TGTGCCAGCTCACCTGCGGTCGGCCCTTACGAGCAGTACTTC. This gives the protein CASSPAVGPYEQYF.

The rearrangement joins TRBV7-6 to TRBJ2-1; TRBD2 matches 7 bases. This CDR3 region has 15 residues. Unmatched junction bases numbered 13, after V lost 2 bases and J lost 12 bases. Germline CDR1 reads SGHVS; CDR2 reads FNYEAQ. The CDR3 DNA is TGTGCCAGCAGCTTAAGCGGGGAGTCGTCTAGTTTGCAGTTCTTC. Protein sequence: CASSLSGESSSLQFF.

The chain carries TRBV5-6 and TRBJ1-2; D call uncertain. The germline V gene encodes CDR1 SGHDT and CDR2 YYEEEE. The V and J ends lost 5 bases and 8 bases respectively, with 4 bases between them. This CDR3 contains 9 residues. In DNA, the CDR3 is TGTGCCAGCAGGCGGGGCTACACCTTC. It is translated as CASRRGYTF. The entire variable domain, with the rest obtained from reference TRBV5-6 and TRBJ1-2, is as follows: DAGVTQSPTHLIKTRGQQVTLRCSPKSGHDTVSWYQQALGQGPQFIFQYYEEEERQRGNFPDRFSGHQFPNYSSELNVNALLLGDSALYLCASRRGYTFGSGTRLTVV.

This clone showed up just a few times. The J gene is TRBJ2-7, the V gene TRBV9; D unresolved. This CDR3 is 14 amino acids long. The V end lost 3 bases, the J end lost 0 bases, and 10 bases lay between the germline ends. Germline V gene sequence: CDR1 SGDLS, CDR2 YYNGEE. The CDR3 nucleotides read TGTGCCAGCAGCGAGAGACTGTTCTCCTACGAGCAGTACTTC. Its translation is CASSERLFSYEQYF.

V and J are TRBV19 and TRBJ2-7; 8 bases map to TRBD1. CDR1 is LNHDA, CDR2 SQIVND, per germline (reference sequence). The CDR3 runs 14 residues. V shed 3 bases and J 3 bases; nucleotides not matched to a gene: 4. The CDR3 DNA follows: TGTGCCAGTAGTATTACAGGGGGAGGCTACGAGCAGTACTTC. This encodes CASSITGGGYEQYF.